Described below is a single T cell receptor (beta chain) sequence and its context. Its antigen is currently unknown. The V and J ends lost 4 bases and 8 bases respectively, with 17 bases between them. Germline values: CDR1 LGHNA, CDR2 YNFKEQ. This CDR3 region has 14 residues. This specimen belongs to a study of cytomegalovirus exposure and HLA in healthy donors. Study-level findings and limits: Sequencing artifact likely explains a cluster of highly shared sequence variants. 150 to 200 TCR beta chains were listed as cytomegalovirus-associated.

In the PCR, 60 Vbeta and 13 Jbeta primers were used. Using immunoSEQ multiplex PCR, the repertoire was profiled, and TCRdb retains in-frame clones only, with some absent. The sample includes roughly 140,000 clones, around 70% of them seen just once. This chain uses TRBV4-2 with TRBJ1-2, with unresolved D. The sequence was obtained from a woman aged 25-40 years in good health and CMV-seronegative. Sequencing was done on a sample of PBMCs. The CDR3 DNA reads as TGTGCCAGCAGCCCAATGGGAGCCTTCGAGGGCTACACCTTC. Translation: CASSPMGAFEGYTF.